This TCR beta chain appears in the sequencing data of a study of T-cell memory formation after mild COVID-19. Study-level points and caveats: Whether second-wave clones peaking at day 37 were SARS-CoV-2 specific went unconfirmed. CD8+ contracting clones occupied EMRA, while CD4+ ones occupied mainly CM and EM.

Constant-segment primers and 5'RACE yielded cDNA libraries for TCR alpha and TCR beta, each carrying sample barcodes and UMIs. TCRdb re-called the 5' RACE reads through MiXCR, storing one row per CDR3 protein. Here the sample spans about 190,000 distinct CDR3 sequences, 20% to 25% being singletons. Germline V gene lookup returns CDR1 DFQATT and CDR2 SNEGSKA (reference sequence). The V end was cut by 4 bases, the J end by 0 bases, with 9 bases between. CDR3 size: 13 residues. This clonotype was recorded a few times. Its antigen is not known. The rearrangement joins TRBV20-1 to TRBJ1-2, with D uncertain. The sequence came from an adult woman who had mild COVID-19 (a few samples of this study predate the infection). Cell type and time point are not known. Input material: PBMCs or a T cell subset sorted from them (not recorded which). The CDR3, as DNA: TGCAGTGCTAAAGACATAGCTAACTATGGCTACACCTTC. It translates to CSAKDIANYGYTF.